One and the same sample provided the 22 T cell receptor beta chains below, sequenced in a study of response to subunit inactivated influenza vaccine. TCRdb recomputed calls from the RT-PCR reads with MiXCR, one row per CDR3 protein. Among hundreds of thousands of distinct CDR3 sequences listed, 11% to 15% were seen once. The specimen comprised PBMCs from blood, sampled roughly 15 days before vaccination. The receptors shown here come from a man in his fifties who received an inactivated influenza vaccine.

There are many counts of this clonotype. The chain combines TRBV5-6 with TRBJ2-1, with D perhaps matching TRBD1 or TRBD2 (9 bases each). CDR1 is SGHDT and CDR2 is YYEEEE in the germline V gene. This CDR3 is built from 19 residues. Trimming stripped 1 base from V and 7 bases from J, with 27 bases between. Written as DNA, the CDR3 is TGTGCCAGCAGCTTGTGGGCACAGGGGGCACGACTAGCGGATAATGAGCAGTTCTTC. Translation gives CASSLWAQGARLADNEQFF. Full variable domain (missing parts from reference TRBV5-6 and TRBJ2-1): DAGVTQSPTHLIKTRGQQVTLRCSPKSGHDTVSWYQQALGQGPQFIFQYYEEEERQRGNFPDRFSGHQFPNYSSELNVNALLLGDSALYLCASSLWAQGARLADNEQFFGPGTRLTVL.

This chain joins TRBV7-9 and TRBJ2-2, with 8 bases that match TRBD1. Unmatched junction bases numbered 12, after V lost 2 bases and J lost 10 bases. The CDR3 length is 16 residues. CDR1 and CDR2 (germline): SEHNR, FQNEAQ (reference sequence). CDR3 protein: CASSLSSRTGSAELFF. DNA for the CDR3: TGTGCCAGCAGCTTATCCAGCCGGACAGGGAGTGCGGAGCTGTTTTTT.

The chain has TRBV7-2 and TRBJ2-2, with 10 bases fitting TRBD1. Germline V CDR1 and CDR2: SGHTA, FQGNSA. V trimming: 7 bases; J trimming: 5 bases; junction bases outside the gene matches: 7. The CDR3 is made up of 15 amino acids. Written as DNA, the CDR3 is TGTGCCAGCAACGTCCGGGACAGGGGTACCGGGGAGCTGTTTTTT. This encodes CASNVRDRGTGELFF.

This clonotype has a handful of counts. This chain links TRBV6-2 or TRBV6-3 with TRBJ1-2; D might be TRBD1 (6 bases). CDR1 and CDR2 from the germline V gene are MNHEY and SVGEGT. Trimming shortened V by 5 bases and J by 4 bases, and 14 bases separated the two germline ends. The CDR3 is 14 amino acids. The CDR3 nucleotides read TGTGCCAGCAGTCTTCGGACAGCATTCTATGGCTACACCTTC. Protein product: CASSLRTAFYGYTF.

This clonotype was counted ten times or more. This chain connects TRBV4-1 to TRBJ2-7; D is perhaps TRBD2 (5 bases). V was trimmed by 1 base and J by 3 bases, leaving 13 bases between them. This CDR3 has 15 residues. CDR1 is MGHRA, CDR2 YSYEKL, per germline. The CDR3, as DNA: TGCGCCAGCAGCCAAGTATCTTCGGGGAGCTACGAGCAGTACTTC. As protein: CASSQVSSGSYEQYF.

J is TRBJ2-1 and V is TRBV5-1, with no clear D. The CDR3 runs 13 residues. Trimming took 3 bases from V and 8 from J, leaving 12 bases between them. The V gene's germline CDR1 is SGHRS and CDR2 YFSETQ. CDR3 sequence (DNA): TGCGCCAGCAGCTGGAGACTGCAATATGAGCAGTTCTTC. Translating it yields CASSWRLQYEQFF.

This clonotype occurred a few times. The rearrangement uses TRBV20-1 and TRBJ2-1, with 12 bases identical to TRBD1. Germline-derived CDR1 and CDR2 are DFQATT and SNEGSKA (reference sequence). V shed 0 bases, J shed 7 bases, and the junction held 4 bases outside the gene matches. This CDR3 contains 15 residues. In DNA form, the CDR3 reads TGCAGTGCTAGAGATGGGACAGGGGGCGGGAATGAGCAGTTCTTC. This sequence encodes CSARDGTGGGNEQFF.

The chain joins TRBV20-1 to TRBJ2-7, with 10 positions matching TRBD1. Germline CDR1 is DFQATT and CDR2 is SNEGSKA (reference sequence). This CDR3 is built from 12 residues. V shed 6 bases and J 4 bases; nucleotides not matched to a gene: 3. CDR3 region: CSAVGQGYEQYF. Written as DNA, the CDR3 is TGCAGTGCCGTGGGACAGGGGTACGAGCAGTACTTC.

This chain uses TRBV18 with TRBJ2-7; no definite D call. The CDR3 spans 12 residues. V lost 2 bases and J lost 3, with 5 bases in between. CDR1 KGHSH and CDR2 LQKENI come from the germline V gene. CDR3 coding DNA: TGTGCCAGCTCACCAGCCAACTACGAGCAGTACTTC. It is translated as CASSPANYEQYF.

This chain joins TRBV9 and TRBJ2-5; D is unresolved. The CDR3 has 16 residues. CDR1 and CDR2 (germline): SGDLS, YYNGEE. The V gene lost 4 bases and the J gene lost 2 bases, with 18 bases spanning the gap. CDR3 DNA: TGTGCCAGCAGCCCCGCGAGCTCCTGGCTTCAAGAGACCCAGTACTTC. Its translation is CASSPASSWLQETQYF.

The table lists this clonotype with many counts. CDR3 bases: TGTGCCAGCAGTTACCTCAGTCAAGAGACCCAGTACTTC. Its protein product is CASSYLSQETQYF. This chain uses TRBV6-5 with TRBJ2-5; D gene ambiguous. Between the trimmed V and J ends, which lost 2 bases and 2 bases, there was a span of 6 bases. The CDR3 consists of 13 residues. Looked up from germline, CDR1 is MNHEY and CDR2 is SVGAGI.

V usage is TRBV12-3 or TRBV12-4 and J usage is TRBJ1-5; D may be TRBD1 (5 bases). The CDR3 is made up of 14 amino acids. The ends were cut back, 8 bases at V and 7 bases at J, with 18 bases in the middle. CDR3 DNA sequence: TGTGCCAGCCAGAGGACGGGACTTGGGCAGCCCCAGCATTTT. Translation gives CASQRTGLGQPQHF.

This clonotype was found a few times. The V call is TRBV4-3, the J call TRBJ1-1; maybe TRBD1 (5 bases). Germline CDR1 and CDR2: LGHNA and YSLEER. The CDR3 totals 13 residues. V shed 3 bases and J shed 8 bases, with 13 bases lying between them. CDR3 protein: CASSQAGTEEAFF. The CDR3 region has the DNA TGCGCCAGCAGCCAGGCCGGGACGGAGGAAGCTTTCTTT.

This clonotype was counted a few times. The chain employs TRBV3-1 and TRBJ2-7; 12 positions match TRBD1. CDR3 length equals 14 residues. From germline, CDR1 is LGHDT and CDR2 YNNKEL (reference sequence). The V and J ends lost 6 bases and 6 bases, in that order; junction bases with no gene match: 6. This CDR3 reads CASRNRDRGREQYF. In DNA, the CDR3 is TGTGCCAGCAGAAACAGGGACAGGGGGCGCGAGCAGTACTTC.

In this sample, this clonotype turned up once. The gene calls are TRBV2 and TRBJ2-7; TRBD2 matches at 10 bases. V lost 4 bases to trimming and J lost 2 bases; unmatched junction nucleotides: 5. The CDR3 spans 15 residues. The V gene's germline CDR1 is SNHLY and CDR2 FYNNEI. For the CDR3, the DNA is TGTGCCAGCAGTGGGGGGACTAGCGTGCCCTACGAGCAGTACTTC. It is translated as CASSGGTSVPYEQYF.

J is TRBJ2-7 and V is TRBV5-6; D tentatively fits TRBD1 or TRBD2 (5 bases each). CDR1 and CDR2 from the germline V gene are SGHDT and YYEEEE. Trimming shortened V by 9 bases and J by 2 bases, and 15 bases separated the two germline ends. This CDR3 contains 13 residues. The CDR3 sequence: CAMSRDLTYEQYF. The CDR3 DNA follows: TGTGCCATGAGCCGGGACCTCACCTACGAGCAGTACTTC.

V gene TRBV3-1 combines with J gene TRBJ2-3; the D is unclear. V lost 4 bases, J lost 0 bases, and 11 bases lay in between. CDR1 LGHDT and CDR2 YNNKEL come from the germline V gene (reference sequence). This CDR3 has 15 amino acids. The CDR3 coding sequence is TGTGCCAGCAGCCCGACGTGGCGGAGCACAGATACGCAGTATTTT. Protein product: CASSPTWRSTDTQYF.

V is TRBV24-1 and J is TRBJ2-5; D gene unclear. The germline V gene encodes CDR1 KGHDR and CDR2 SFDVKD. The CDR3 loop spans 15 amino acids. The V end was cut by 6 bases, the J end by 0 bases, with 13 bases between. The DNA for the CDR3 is TGTGCCACCAGTTACGGGTGGGAAGACCAAGAGACCCAGTACTTC. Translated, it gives CATSYGWEDQETQYF.

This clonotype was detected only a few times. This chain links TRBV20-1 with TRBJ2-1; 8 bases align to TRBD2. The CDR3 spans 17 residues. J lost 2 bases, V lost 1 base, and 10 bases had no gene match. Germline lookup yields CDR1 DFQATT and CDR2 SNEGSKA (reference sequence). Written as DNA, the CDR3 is TGCAGTGCTAGAGGAGTCGGGGGGGTGTACCCCTACAATGAGCAGTTCTTC. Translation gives CSARGVGGVYPYNEQFF.

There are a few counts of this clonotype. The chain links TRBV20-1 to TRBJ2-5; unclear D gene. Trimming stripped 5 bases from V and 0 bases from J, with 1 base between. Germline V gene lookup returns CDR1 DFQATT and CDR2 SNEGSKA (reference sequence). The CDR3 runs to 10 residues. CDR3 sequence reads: CSAYQETQYF. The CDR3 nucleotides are TGCAGTGCTTACCAAGAGACCCAGTACTTC.

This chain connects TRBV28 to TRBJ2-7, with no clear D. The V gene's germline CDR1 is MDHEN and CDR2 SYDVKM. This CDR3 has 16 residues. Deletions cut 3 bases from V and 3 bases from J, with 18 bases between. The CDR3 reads CASSLPLKTNYYEQYF. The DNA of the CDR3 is TGTGCCAGCAGTTTGCCCCTCAAGACGAATTACTACGAGCAGTACTTC. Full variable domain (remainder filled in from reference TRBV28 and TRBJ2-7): DVKVTQSSRYLVKRTGEKVFLECVQDMDHENMFWYRQDPGLGLRLIYFSYDVKMKEKGDIPEGYSVSREKKERFSLILESASTNQTSMYLCASSLPLKTNYYEQYFGPGTRLTVT.

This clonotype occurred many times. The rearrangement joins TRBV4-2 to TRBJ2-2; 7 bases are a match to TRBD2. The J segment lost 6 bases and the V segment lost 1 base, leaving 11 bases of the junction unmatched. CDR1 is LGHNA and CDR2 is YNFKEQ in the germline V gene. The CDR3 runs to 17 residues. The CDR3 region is CASSQGPAGVGAGELFF. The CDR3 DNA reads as TGTGCCAGCAGCCAAGGTCCCGCGGGGGTCGGAGCCGGGGAGCTGTTTTTT.